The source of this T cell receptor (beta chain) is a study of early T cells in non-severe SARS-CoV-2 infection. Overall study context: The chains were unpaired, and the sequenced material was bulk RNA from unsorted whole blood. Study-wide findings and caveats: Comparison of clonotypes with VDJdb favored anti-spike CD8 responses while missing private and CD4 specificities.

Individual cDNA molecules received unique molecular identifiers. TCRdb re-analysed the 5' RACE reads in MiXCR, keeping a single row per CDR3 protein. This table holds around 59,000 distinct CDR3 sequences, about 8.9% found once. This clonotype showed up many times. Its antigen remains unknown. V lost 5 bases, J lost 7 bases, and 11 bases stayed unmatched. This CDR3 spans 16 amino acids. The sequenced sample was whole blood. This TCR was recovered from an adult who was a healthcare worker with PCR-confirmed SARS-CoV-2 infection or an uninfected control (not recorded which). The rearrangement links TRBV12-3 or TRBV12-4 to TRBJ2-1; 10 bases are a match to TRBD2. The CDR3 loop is CASSKALAGAHNEQFF. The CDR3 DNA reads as TGTGCCAGCAGTAAAGCCCTAGCGGGGGCTCATAATGAGCAGTTCTTC.